The clone carrying this T cell receptor beta chain was picked up many times. Its target is not known. The record originates from a study of CD8 T cells in ankylosing spondylitis. The CDR3 totals 16 residues. From germline, CDR1 is SGHAT and CDR2 FQDESV (reference sequence). V lost 5 bases, J lost 0 bases, and 7 bases stayed unmatched. Whole-study results and caveats: Significant enrichment of disease-linked clones was reportedly seen in matched ankylosing spondylitis synovial fluid. Typical of ankylosing spondylitis blood, it appeared, was a TCR beta motif of fewer than ten highly homologous variants. A number of the motif variants had already been described in reactive arthritis synovial fluid and blood.

TCRdb processed the 5' RACE reads anew with MiXCR; each CDR3 protein has one entry. The repertoire has around 770,000 distinct CDR3 sequences, over 9.5% of them found once; the top ten carry 0.51%. Material: blood, either unsorted or a sorted T cell fraction (not recorded which). This sequence joins TRBV11-1 and TRBJ2-1, with 7 bases that match TRBD1. This sequence originates from a male donor with ankylosing spondylitis. CDR3 sequence reads: CASSTPSGGSYNEQFF. The CDR3 DNA sequence: TGTGCCAGCAGCACCCCTTCAGGGGGCTCCTACAATGAGCAGTTCTTC.